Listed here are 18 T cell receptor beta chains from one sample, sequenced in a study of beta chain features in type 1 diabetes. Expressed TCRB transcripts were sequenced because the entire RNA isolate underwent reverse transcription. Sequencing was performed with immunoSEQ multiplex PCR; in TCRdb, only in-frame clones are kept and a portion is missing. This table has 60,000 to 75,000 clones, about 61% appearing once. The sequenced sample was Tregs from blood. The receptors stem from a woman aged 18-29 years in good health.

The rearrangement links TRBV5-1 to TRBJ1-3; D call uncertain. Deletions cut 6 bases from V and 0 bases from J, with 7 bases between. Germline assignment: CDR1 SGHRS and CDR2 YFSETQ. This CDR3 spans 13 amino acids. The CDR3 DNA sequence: TGCGCCAGCACGACGGGCTCTGGAAACACCATATATTTT. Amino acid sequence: CASTTGSGNTIYF.

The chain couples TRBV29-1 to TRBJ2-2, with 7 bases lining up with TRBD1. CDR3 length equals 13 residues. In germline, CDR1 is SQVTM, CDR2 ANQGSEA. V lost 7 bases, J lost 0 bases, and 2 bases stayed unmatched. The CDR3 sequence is CSAGQSNTGELFF. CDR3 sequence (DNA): TGCAGCGCGGGACAGTCGAACACCGGGGAGCTGTTTTTT.

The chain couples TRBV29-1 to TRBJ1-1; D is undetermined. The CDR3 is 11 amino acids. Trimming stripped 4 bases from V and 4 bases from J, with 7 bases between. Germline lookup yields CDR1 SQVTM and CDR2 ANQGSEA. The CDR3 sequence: CSVGGLTEAFF. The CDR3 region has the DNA TGCAGCGTTGGAGGCCTCACTGAAGCTTTCTTT.

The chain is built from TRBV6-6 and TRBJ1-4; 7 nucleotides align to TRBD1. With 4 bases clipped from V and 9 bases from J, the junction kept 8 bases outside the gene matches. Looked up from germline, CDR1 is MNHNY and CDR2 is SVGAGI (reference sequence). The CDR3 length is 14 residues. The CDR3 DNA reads TGTGCCAGCAGTTCACCGGGACAGATCCAAAAACTGTTTTTT. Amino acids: CASSSPGQIQKLFF.

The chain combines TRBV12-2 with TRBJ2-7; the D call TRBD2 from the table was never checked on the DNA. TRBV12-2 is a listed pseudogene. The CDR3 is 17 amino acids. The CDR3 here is CASRLAGLRGDSYEQYF. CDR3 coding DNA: TGTGCAAGTCGCTTAGCGGGGTTGCGGGGGGACTCCTACGAGCAGTACTTC.

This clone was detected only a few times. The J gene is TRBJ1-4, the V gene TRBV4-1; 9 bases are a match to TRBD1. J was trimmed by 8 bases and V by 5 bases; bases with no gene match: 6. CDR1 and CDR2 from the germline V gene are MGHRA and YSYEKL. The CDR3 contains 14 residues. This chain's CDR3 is CASSYRGLGEKLFF. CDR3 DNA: TGCGCCAGCAGCTACAGGGGGCTCGGCGAAAAACTGTTTTTT.

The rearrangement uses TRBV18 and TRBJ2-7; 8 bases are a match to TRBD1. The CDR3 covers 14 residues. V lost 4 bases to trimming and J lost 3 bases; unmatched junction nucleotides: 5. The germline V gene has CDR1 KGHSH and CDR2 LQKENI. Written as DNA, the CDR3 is TGTGCCAGCTCACTCGGGACAGGATTCTACGAGCAGTACTTC. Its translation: CASSLGTGFYEQYF.

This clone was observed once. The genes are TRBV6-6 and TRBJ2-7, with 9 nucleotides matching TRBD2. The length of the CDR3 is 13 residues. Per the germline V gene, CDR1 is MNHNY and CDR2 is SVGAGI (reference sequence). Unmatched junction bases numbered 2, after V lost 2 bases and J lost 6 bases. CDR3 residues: CASSYAGGVEQYF. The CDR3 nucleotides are TGTGCCAGCAGTTACGCGGGAGGGGTCGAGCAGTACTTC.

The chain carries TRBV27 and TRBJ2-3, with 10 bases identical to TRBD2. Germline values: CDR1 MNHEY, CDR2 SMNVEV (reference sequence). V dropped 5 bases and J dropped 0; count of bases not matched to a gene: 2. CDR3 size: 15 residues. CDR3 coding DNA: TGTGCCAGCAGTGTGACTAGCGGGAGCACAGATACGCAGTATTTT. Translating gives CASSVTSGSTDTQYF.

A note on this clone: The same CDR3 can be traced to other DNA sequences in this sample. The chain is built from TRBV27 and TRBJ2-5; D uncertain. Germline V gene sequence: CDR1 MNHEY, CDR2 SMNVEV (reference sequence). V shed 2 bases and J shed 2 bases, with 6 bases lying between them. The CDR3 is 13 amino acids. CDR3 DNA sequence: TGTGCCAGCAGTTTAAGCTATCAAGAGACCCAGTACTTC. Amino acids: CASSLSYQETQYF.

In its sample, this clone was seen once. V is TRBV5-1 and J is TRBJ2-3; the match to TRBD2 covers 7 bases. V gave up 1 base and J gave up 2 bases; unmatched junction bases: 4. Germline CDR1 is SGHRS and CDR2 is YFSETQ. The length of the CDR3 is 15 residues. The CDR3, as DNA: TGCGCCAGCAGCTTGTCGAGCGGGGTCACAGATACGCAGTATTTT. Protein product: CASSLSSGVTDTQYF.

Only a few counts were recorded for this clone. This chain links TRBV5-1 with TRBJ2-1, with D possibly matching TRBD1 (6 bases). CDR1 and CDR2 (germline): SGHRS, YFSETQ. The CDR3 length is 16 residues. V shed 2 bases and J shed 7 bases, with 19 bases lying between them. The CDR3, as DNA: TGCGCCAGCAGCTTTTCCCCACGGGACAACCGGAATGAGCAGTTCTTC. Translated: CASSFSPRDNRNEQFF.

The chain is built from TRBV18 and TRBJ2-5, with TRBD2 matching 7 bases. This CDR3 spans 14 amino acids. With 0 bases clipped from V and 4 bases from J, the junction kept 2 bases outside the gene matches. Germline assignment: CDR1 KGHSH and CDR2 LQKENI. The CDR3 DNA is TGTGCCAGCTCACCACCGGCGGGAGCAGAGACCCAGTACTTC. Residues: CASSPPAGAETQYF.

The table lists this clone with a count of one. Written as DNA, the CDR3 is TGCGCCAGCAGCCAGGGGGTCTTCTACGAGCAGTACTTC. Its translation is CASSQGVFYEQYF. The V and J genes are TRBV5-1 and TRBJ2-7, with TRBD1 matching 7 bases. The CDR3 extends over 13 amino acids. Germline V gives CDR1 SGHRS, CDR2 YFSETQ. The junction had 4 bases not matched to a gene; V was cut back by 4 bases and J by 3 bases.

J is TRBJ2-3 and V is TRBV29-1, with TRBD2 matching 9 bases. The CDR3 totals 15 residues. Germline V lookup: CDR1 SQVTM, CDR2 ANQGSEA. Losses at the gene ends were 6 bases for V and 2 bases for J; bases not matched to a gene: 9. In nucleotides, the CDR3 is TGCAGCGTAGAGATTAGCGGGGGAGTCACAGATACGCAGTATTTT. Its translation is CSVEISGGVTDTQYF.

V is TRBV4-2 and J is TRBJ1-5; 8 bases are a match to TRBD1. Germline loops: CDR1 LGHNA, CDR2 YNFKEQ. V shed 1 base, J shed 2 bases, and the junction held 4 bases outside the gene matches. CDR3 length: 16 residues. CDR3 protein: CASSQVAGGGNQPQHF. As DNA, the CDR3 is TGTGCCAGCAGCCAAGTCGCAGGGGGCGGCAATCAGCCCCAGCATTTT.

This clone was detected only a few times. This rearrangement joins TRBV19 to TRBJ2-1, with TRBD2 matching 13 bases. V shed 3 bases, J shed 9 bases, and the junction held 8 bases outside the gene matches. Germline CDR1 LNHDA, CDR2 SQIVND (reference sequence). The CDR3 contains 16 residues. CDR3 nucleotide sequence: TGTGCCAGTAGTATCCCGGGACTAGCGGGAAGTGGTGAGCAGTTCTTC. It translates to CASSIPGLAGSGEQFF.

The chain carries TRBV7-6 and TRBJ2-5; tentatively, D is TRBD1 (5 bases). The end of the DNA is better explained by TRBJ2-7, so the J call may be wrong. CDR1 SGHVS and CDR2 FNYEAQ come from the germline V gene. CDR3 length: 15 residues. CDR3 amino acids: CASSGAPGFYYEQYF. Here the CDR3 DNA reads TGTGCCAGCAGCGGGGCCCCCGGGTTTTACTACGAGCAGTACTTC.